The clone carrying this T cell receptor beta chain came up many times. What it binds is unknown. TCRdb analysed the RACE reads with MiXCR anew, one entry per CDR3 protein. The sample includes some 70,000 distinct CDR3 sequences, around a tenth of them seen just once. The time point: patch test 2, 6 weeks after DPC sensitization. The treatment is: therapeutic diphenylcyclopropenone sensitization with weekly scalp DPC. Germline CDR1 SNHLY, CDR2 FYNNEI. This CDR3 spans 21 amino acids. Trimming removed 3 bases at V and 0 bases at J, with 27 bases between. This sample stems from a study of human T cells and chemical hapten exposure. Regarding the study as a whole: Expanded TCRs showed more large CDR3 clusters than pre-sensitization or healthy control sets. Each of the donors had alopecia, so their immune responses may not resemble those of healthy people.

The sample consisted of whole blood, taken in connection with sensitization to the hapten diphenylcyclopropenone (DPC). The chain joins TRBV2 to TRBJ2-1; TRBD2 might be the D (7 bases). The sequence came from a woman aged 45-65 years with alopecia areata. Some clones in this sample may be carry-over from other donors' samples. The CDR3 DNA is TGTGCCAGCAGTGAGGTTGGGGGCCCCTGGGCGGGAGAGAGCTCCTACAATGAGCAGTTCTTC. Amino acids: CASSEVGGPWAGESSYNEQFF.